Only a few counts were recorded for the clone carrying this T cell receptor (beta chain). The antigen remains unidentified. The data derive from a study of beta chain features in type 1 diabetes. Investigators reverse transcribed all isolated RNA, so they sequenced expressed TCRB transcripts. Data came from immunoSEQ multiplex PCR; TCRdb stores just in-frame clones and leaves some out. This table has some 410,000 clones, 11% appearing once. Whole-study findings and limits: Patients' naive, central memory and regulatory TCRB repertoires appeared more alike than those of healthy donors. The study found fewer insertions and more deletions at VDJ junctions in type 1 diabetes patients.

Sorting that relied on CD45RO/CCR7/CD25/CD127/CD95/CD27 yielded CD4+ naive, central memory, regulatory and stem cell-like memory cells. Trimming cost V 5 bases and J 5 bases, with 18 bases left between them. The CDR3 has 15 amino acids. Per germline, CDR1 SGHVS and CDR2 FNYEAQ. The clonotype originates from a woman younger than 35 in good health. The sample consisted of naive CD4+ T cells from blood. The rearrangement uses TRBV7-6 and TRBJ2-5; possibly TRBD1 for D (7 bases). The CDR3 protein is CASSTQGGAWETQYF. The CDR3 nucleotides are TGTGCCAGCAGCACCCAGGGGGGCGCCTGGGAGACCCAGTACTTC.